Below are 13 T cell receptor beta chains sequenced from a single sample in a study of graft-versus-host responses after intestinal transplantation. These receptors have no identified antigens. Sequenced by immunoSEQ multiplex PCR; TCRdb stores in-frame clones only, minus some. The table has about 89,000 clones, approximately 94% seen once. The sequenced sample was unstimulated CD4+ T cells sorted from spleen or lymph node cells, obtained before transplant. Source of these receptors: a human donor who was the organ donor for an intestinal transplant.

The J gene is TRBJ2-1, the V gene TRBV7-9, with 11 bases fitting TRBD2. The CDR3 totals 17 residues. The V gene end was trimmed by 3 bases and the J gene end by 4 bases; junction bases not matched to a gene: 8. Germline values: CDR1 SEHNR, CDR2 FQNEAQ (reference sequence). CDR3 coding DNA: TGTGCCAGCAGCTTCCGGCCTAGCGGGGGGCTATACAATGAGCAGTTCTTC. This codes for CASSFRPSGGLYNEQFF.

The V call is TRBV19, the J call TRBJ1-5, with D tentatively TRBD1 (6 bases). Germline CDR1 is LNHDA and CDR2 is SQIVND (reference sequence). The CDR3 has 15 residues. Trimming cost V 8 bases and J 0 bases, with 14 bases left between them. CDR3 nucleotides: TGTGCCAGTCGACGGACAGAAGTTAGCAATCAGCCCCAGCATTTT. Translated: CASRRTEVSNQPQHF.

The V call is TRBV7-9, the J call TRBJ2-5; D assignment may be TRBD1 or TRBD2 (5 bases each). Germline V CDR1 and CDR2: SEHNR, FQNEAQ (reference sequence). V was trimmed by 5 bases and J by 1 base, leaving 17 bases between them. This CDR3 is built from 16 residues. CDR3 amino acids: CASSPPGSGTQETQYF. The CDR3 region has the DNA TGTGCCAGCAGCCCCCCCGGGTCGGGGACCCAAGAGACCCAGTACTTC. The full variable domain, its missing parts supplied by reference TRBV7-9 and TRBJ2-5, is DTGVSQNPRHKITKRGQNVTFRCDPISEHNRLYWYRQTLGQGPEFLTYFQNEAQLEKSRLLSDRFSAERPKGSFSTLEIQRTEQGDSAMYLCASSPPGSGTQETQYFGPGTRLLVL.

The chain is built from TRBV28 and TRBJ2-3; a weak D match, TRBD2 (6 bases). The V gene lost 5 bases and the J gene lost 6 bases, with 9 bases spanning the gap. This CDR3 has 12 amino acids. CDR1 and CDR2 (germline): MDHEN, SYDVKM. The CDR3 sequence is CASSGGTDTQYF. The CDR3 nucleotides are TGTGCCAGCAGTGGGGGGACGGATACGCAGTATTTT.

The chain combines TRBV28 with TRBJ1-2; the D gene is possibly TRBD1 (5 bases). The CDR3 consists of 12 residues. Trimming left V 8 bases short and J 8 bases short, with 15 bases between. CDR1 is MDHEN, CDR2 SYDVKM, per germline. The CDR3 spells CASGAGTVGYTF. CDR3 nucleotides: TGTGCCAGCGGGGCGGGCACTGTGGGCTACACCTTC.

The chain recombines TRBV4-2 with TRBJ1-1; possibly TRBD1 for D (5 bases). Deletions cut 0 bases from V and 6 bases from J, with 17 bases between. From germline, CDR1 is LGHNA and CDR2 YNFKEQ. The length of the CDR3 is 16 residues. This CDR3 is CASSQDVRRDVAEAFF. In nucleotides, the CDR3 is TGTGCCAGCAGCCAAGATGTCAGAAGGGACGTCGCTGAAGCTTTCTTT.

The V call is TRBV7-9, the J call TRBJ2-7, with 10 nucleotides matching TRBD1. This CDR3 contains 17 residues. V lost 2 bases to trimming and J lost 4 bases; unmatched junction nucleotides: 11. Germline lookup yields CDR1 SEHNR and CDR2 FQNEAQ (reference sequence). The CDR3 DNA is TGTGCCAGCAGCTTATTTCGACAGGGGGCATTTATTTACGAGCAGTACTTC. Its protein is CASSLFRQGAFIYEQYF. The whole variable domain, remainder taken from reference TRBV7-9 and TRBJ2-7, is DTGVSQNPRHKITKRGQNVTFRCDPISEHNRLYWYRQTLGQGPEFLTYFQNEAQLEKSRLLSDRFSAERPKGSFSTLEIQRTEQGDSAMYLCASSLFRQGAFIYEQYFGPGTRLTVT.

The rearrangement links TRBV5-1 to TRBJ2-7, with 9 positions matching TRBD1. From germline, CDR1 is SGHRS and CDR2 YFSETQ. With 4 bases clipped from V and 2 bases from J, the junction kept 4 bases outside the gene matches. The CDR3 sequence is 14 residues long. CDR3 coding DNA: TGCGCCAGCAGCCTGGGACAGGGACCCTACGAGCAGTACTTC. Translating gives CASSLGQGPYEQYF.

Worth noting for this clone: No conserved phenylalanine or tryptophan is present at the end of the CDR3, so a read error is the likely explanation. This chain joins TRBV7-2 and TRBJ1-2; 8 bases line up with TRBD1. CDR3 length: 15 residues. Germline lookup yields CDR1 SGHTA and CDR2 FQGNSA. V lost 1 base to trimming and J lost 4 bases; unmatched junction nucleotides: 5. CDR3 in amino acids: CASSLGGQGRYGYTL. CDR3 coding DNA: TGTGCCAGCAGCTTAGGTGGACAGGGACGCTATGGCTACACCCTC.

This chain joins TRBV19 and TRBJ2-5, with 8 nucleotides matching TRBD1. V shed 7 bases and J 4 bases; nucleotides not matched to a gene: 5. The germline V gene encodes CDR1 LNHDA and CDR2 SQIVND (reference sequence). This CDR3 is built from 13 residues. The CDR3 coding sequence is TGTGCCAGTACCGGACAGGGAATAGAGACCCAGTACTTC. Its protein is CASTGQGIETQYF.

The J gene is TRBJ1-5, the V gene TRBV7-9, with unresolved D. The CDR3 covers 14 residues. Trimming removed 5 bases at V and 6 bases at J, with 14 bases between. CDR1 SEHNR and CDR2 FQNEAQ come from the germline V gene (reference sequence). The CDR3 DNA reads TGTGCCAGCAGCCACGACGGGGAAGGTCAGCCCCAGCATTTT. The encoded protein is CASSHDGEGQPQHF.

The J gene is TRBJ1-6, the V gene TRBV5-1, with unresolved D. V dropped 0 bases and J dropped 6 bases, with 10 bases sitting between them. Germline CDR1 reads SGHRS; CDR2 reads YFSETQ. CDR3 length: 15 amino acids. The CDR3 DNA is TGCGCCAGCAGCTTGGGTACGGGGATTAATTCACCCCTCCACTTT. Its protein product is CASSLGTGINSPLHF.

This chain joins TRBV27 and TRBJ2-3, with 8 bases identical to TRBD2. Germline V gene lookup returns CDR1 MNHEY and CDR2 SMNVEV (reference sequence). CDR3 size: 13 residues. Losses at the gene ends were 3 bases for V and 6 bases for J; bases not matched to a gene: 2. The CDR3 region has the DNA TGTGCCAGCAGTTTTGGCGGGGGGGATACGCAGTATTTT. Its translation is CASSFGGGDTQYF.